Listed here is a single TCR beta chain. Antigen: not known. CDR1 and CDR2 from the germline V gene are MDHEN and SYDVKM. Trimming pared 6 bases from V and 0 bases from J, leaving 12 bases between. The CDR3 totals 15 residues. This sample is drawn from a study of OX40 agonist ivuxolimab in advanced cancers. Study-level findings and limits: Blood T cells, both CD4+ and CD8+, expanded clonally by week 6 at 0.1 to 3.0 mg/kg.

Sequencing was performed with immunoSEQ multiplex PCR; in TCRdb, only in-frame clones are kept and a portion is missing. The table includes more than 85,000 clones, 90% detected once. The receptor comes from an adult with an advanced solid tumor such as melanoma, head and neck, liver or kidney cancer. This sample comprised CD4+ or CD8+ T cells sorted from blood, obtained in a trial of the OX40 agonist ivuxolimab. The chain has TRBV28 and TRBJ2-1; D possibly corresponds to TRBD1 (6 bases). CDR3 region: CASSPQGHSYNEQFF. The CDR3, as DNA: TGTGCCAGCAGCCCCCAGGGGCACTCCTACAATGAGCAGTTCTTC.